The 27 T cell receptor beta chains in this list originate from one sample, sequenced in a study of identical twins. In TCRdb, the 5' RACE reads were re-called with MiXCR into one record per CDR3 protein. The sample has more than 650,000 distinct CDR3 sequences, roughly 6.2% seen once; the top ten hold about 2%. Sequencing was done on a sample of naive T cells sorted from blood. The receptors originated from a man in his late teens or twenties in good health.

This clonotype was counted a few times. The chain employs TRBV7-9 and TRBJ2-2; TRBD1 might be the D (6 bases). This CDR3 contains 16 residues. The V and J ends lost 5 bases and 4 bases respectively, with 17 bases between them. Germline V CDR1 and CDR2: SEHNR, FQNEAQ (reference sequence). CDR3 loop: CASSLGDTLGTGELFF. CDR3 DNA: TGTGCCAGCAGCCTAGGGGACACCCTAGGCACCGGGGAGCTGTTTTTT.

The rearrangement links TRBV3-1 to TRBJ2-1; perhaps TRBD2 as D (6 bases). Trimming removed 4 bases from V and 6 bases from J, with 22 bases in between. Germline loops: CDR1 LGHDT, CDR2 YNNKEL (reference sequence). The length of the CDR3 is 17 residues. The CDR3 DNA reads as TGTGCCAGCAGCCCAAGGGGCCTCCCCCGGGGGTCCAATGAGCAGTTCTTC. Translated: CASSPRGLPRGSNEQFF.

V usage is TRBV3-1 and J usage is TRBJ2-7; 11 nucleotides match TRBD2. CDR1 and CDR2 from the germline V gene are LGHDT and YNNKEL (reference sequence). The CDR3 consists of 16 residues. V gave up 5 bases and J gave up 4 bases; unmatched junction bases: 10. Here the CDR3 DNA reads TGTGCCAGCAGCTCAGTGACTAGCGGGACTCGATACGAGCAGTACTTC. As protein: CASSSVTSGTRYEQYF.

This clonotype showed up just a few times. The chain joins TRBV7-8 to TRBJ2-7; 12 nucleotides align to TRBD2. This CDR3 has 19 amino acids. The V and J ends lost 0 bases and 3 bases, in that order; junction bases with no gene match: 12. From germline, CDR1 is SGHVS and CDR2 FQNEAQ. Here the CDR3 reads CASSLAFVASGRVDYEQYF. In DNA, the CDR3 is TGTGCCAGCAGCTTAGCGTTTGTGGCTAGCGGGAGGGTGGACTACGAGCAGTACTTC.

The chain employs TRBV11-1 and TRBJ2-7, with D hard to call. Trimming left V 5 bases short and J 2 bases short, with 13 bases between. The germline gives CDR1 SGHAT, CDR2 FQDESV (reference sequence). The CDR3 runs to 14 residues. In DNA form, the CDR3 reads TGTGCCAGCAGCCCGGTAGGTGACCCCTACGAGCAGTACTTC. Its translation: CASSPVGDPYEQYF. The full variable domain, in which reference TRBV11-1 and TRBJ2-7 provide the parts outside the CDR3, is EAEVAQSPRYKITEKSQAVAFWCDPISGHATLYWYRQILGQGPELLVQFQDESVVDDSQLPKDRFSAERLKGVDSTLKIQPAELGDSAMYLCASSPVGDPYEQYFGPGTRLTVT.

This clonotype was picked up a small number of times. The CDR3 DNA reads as TGTGCCATCAGTGAGCCGGGACTAGCGGTGAATGAGCAGTTCTTC. This encodes CAISEPGLAVNEQFF. The rearrangement joins TRBV10-3 to TRBJ2-1; 11 nucleotides line up with TRBD2. Germline V CDR1 and CDR2: ENHRY, SYGVKD. The CDR3 loop spans 15 amino acids. Losses at the gene ends were 2 bases for V and 7 bases for J; bases not matched to a gene: 4.

This clonotype was seen ten or more times. The chain recombines TRBV4-1 with TRBJ2-1; 7 bases are shared with TRBD2. The germline CDR1 and CDR2 sequences are MGHRA and YSYEKL. The J segment lost 4 bases and the V segment lost 2 bases, leaving 5 bases of the junction unmatched. CDR3 length: 15 residues. The CDR3 here is CASSQLTSSYNEQFF. For the CDR3, the DNA is TGCGCCAGCAGCCAATTGACTAGCAGTTACAATGAGCAGTTCTTC.

This clonotype was observed a handful of times. The chain is built from TRBV5-1 and TRBJ2-7; TRBD2 matches at 7 bases. CDR1 and CDR2 (germline): SGHRS, YFSETQ. This CDR3 contains 16 residues. V lost 4 bases and J lost 0; bases outside the gene matches: 10. The CDR3 region has the DNA TGCGCCAGCAGCCCTACCACCGGGACTACCTCCTACGAGCAGTACTTC. Translated: CASSPTTGTTSYEQYF.

This clonotype was seen only a few times. The chain carries TRBV5-1 and TRBJ2-5; D gene unclear. With 4 bases removed from V and 5 bases from J, the gap between germline ends came to 15 bases. CDR3 length: 14 amino acids. The germline V gene encodes CDR1 SGHRS and CDR2 YFSETQ. CDR3 DNA: TGCGCCAGCAGCACGGGCAGTATTCGGGAGACCCAGTACTTC. This encodes CASSTGSIRETQYF.

The table lists this clonotype with many counts. The chain carries TRBV7-9 and TRBJ1-5; D is perhaps TRBD1 (5 bases). The CDR3 is made up of 17 amino acids. V lost 3 bases and J lost 4, with 19 bases in between. Germline CDR1 and CDR2: SEHNR and FQNEAQ (reference sequence). The CDR3 is CASSFYGGRGGNQPQHF. CDR3 in DNA: TGTGCCAGCAGCTTTTATGGGGGAAGAGGAGGGAATCAGCCCCAGCATTTT.

This chain links TRBV20-1 with TRBJ2-1, with a tentative D call TRBD1 (5 bases). Germline loops: CDR1 DFQATT, CDR2 SNEGSKA (reference sequence). V was trimmed by 3 bases and J by 5 bases, leaving 11 bases between them. The CDR3 loop spans 13 amino acids. The DNA for the CDR3 is TGCAGTGCTAGCCCCGGACACGACAATGAGCAGTTCTTC. It codes for CSASPGHDNEQFF.

This chain joins TRBV11-1 and TRBJ2-7; 14 positions match TRBD2. Per the germline V gene, CDR1 is SGHAT and CDR2 is FQDESV (reference sequence). Trimming removed 4 bases from V and 2 bases from J; junction bases left unmatched: 10. The CDR3 is made up of 18 amino acids. CDR3 nucleotides: TGTGCCAGCAGCTACCCCCGACCGGGACTAGCGGGAGCCTACGAGCAGTACTTC. Its translation: CASSYPRPGLAGAYEQYF.

Notes on this clonotype: A much larger clone sits a single nucleotide away, making a read error possible. The chain combines TRBV28 with TRBJ2-7; possible D gene TRBD1, 6 bases. The germline gives CDR1 MDHEN, CDR2 SYDVKM. This CDR3 region has 12 residues. Between the trimmed V and J ends, which lost 6 bases and 4 bases, there was a span of 10 bases. Here the CDR3 reads CASRRRGYEQYV. CDR3 sequence (DNA): TGTGCCAGCAGACGAAGGGGGTACGAGCAGTACGTC.

This clonotype was recorded at least ten times. The rearrangement joins TRBV27 to TRBJ2-5; the D gene could be TRBD1 or TRBD2 (5 bases each). Per the germline V gene, CDR1 is MNHEY and CDR2 is SMNVEV (reference sequence). The CDR3 covers 14 residues. V gave up 5 bases and J gave up 1 base, with 11 bases separating them. The CDR3 region has the DNA TGTGCCAGCAGTGACCGGGACGGCCAAGAGACCCAGTACTTC. Its protein product is CASSDRDGQETQYF.

This clonotype came up a few times. This chain joins TRBV4-2 and TRBJ2-7; 11 nucleotides line up with TRBD2. The J segment lost 4 bases and the V segment lost 2 bases, leaving 13 bases of the junction unmatched. Germline V CDR1 and CDR2: LGHNA, YNFKEQ. The CDR3 runs 18 residues. The CDR3 sequence is CASSQHPSGTSGYYEQYF. The CDR3 coding sequence is TGTGCCAGCAGCCAACACCCGTCCGGGACTAGCGGATATTACGAGCAGTACTTC.

Many counts were recorded for this clonotype. The rearrangement links TRBV7-3 to TRBJ2-1; 12 bases are a match to TRBD2. The V segment lost 5 bases and the J segment 4 bases; nucleotides outside the gene matches: 6. Germline V gene data show CDR1 as SGHTA and CDR2 as FQGTGA. This CDR3 comprises 16 residues. This CDR3 is CASSSRTSGNYNEQFF. Written as DNA, the CDR3 is TGTGCCAGCAGCAGTCGGACTAGCGGGAATTACAATGAGCAGTTCTTC.

The chain employs TRBV10-2 and TRBJ2-7; D is perhaps TRBD1 (5 bases). The CDR3 runs 13 residues. CDR1 is WSHSY, CDR2 SAAADI, per germline. The V end lost 2 bases, the J end lost 3 bases, and 8 bases lay between the germline ends. The CDR3 DNA reads TGCGCCAGCAGTGAGGGGGCTGGCTACGAGCAGTACGTC. Amino acids: CASSEGAGYEQYV.

This clonotype has a handful of counts. The chain recombines TRBV7-9 with TRBJ2-1; the D gene is possibly TRBD2 (5 bases). Between the trimmed V and J ends, which lost 0 bases and 2 bases, there was a span of 11 bases. The length of the CDR3 is 16 residues. Germline V CDR1 and CDR2: SEHNR, FQNEAQ (reference sequence). The CDR3 region is CASSLARAGTYNEQFF. Written as DNA, the CDR3 is TGTGCCAGCAGCTTAGCGCGGGCAGGAACCTACAATGAGCAGTTCTTC.

The chain carries TRBV7-3 and TRBJ2-2; tentative D call: TRBD2 (6 bases). This CDR3 is built from 16 residues. V lost 4 bases and J 5 bases, leaving 17 bases between the germline ends. The germline V gene encodes CDR1 SGHTA and CDR2 FQGTGA. This chain's CDR3 is CASSSLGGDQTGELFF. CDR3 nucleotide sequence: TGTGCCAGCAGCTCCCTGGGGGGTGACCAGACCGGGGAGCTGTTTTTT.

The chain links TRBV30 to TRBJ2-2; D gene unclear. CDR1 is GTSNPN and CDR2 is SVGIG in the germline V gene (reference sequence). This CDR3 has 12 residues. Trimming took off 2 bases at V and 5 bases at J, with 6 bases between the two ends. The CDR3 sequence: CAWSLPTGELFF. CDR3 in DNA: TGTGCCTGGAGTCTGCCTACCGGGGAGCTGTTTTTT.

There are many counts of this clonotype. The V gene is TRBV5-1, the J gene TRBJ1-1; the match to TRBD1 covers 8 bases. There are 16 residues in the CDR3. The germline gives CDR1 SGHRS, CDR2 YFSETQ. J was trimmed by 0 bases and V by 4 bases; bases with no gene match: 8. This CDR3 is CASSKGQAVMNTEAFF. The CDR3 DNA reads TGCGCCAGCAGCAAGGGACAGGCAGTGATGAACACTGAAGCTTTCTTT.

This clonotype appeared a few times. The genes are TRBV7-3 and TRBJ2-3; the match to TRBD1 covers 9 bases. With V trimmed by 5 bases and J by 9 bases, 3 bases remained unmatched. CDR3 length: 12 amino acids. The germline V gene has CDR1 SGHTA and CDR2 FQGTGA. CDR3 protein: CASSRDRVTQYF. The CDR3 DNA reads TGTGCCAGCAGCCGGGACAGGGTAACGCAGTATTTT. The complete variable domain, with remaining parts taken from reference TRBV7-3 and TRBJ2-3, reads GAGVSQTPSNKVTEKGKYVELRCDPISGHTALYWYRQSLGQGPEFLIYFQGTGAADDSGLPNDRFFAVRPEGSVSTLKIQRTERGDSAVYLCASSRDRVTQYFGPGTRLTVL.

The V gene is TRBV28, the J gene TRBJ2-4; D possibly uses TRBD1 or TRBD2 (6 bases each). The germline gives CDR1 MDHEN, CDR2 SYDVKM. The germline V and J ends were trimmed by 7 bases and 10 bases, with 17 bases remaining between them. This CDR3 region has 13 residues. CDR3 nucleotide sequence: TGTGCCAGCACCCGAAGGGGGGCAGTAATTCAGTACTTC. Amino acids: CASTRRGAVIQYF.

This clonotype was seen at least ten times. The chain combines TRBV29-1 with TRBJ2-2; D gene uncertain. This CDR3 contains 14 residues. CDR1 and CDR2 from the germline V gene are SQVTM and ANQGSEA. V was cut by 4 bases and J by 2 bases, with 11 bases left in between. The CDR3 reads CSVGKRSNTGELFF. CDR3 nucleotides: TGCAGCGTTGGGAAGAGGAGCAACACCGGGGAGCTGTTTTTT.

The table lists this clonotype with many counts. V usage is TRBV20-1 and J usage is TRBJ2-1; TRBD2 matches 9 bases. Looked up from germline, CDR1 is DFQATT and CDR2 is SNEGSKA (reference sequence). The CDR3 runs to 14 residues. The junction had 12 bases not matched to a gene; V was cut back by 5 bases and J by 10 bases. Here the CDR3 DNA reads TGCAGTGCTGGAACTCCGGGACTAGCAGCCGAGCAGTTCTTC. Residues: CSAGTPGLAAEQFF.

The sample holds a few counts of this clonotype. The chain joins TRBV7-3 to TRBJ2-5; D is perhaps TRBD1 (6 bases). This CDR3 is built from 13 residues. Trimming left V 6 bases short and J 0 bases short, with 8 bases between. Per the germline V gene, CDR1 is SGHTA and CDR2 is FQGTGA. As DNA, the CDR3 is TGTGCCAGCAGTCGACAGGACCAAGAGACCCAGTACTTC. Residues: CASSRQDQETQYF.

There are many counts of this clonotype. The chain couples TRBV20-1 to TRBJ2-1; 9 positions match TRBD1. V shed 5 bases and J 8 bases; nucleotides not matched to a gene: 19. This CDR3 comprises 17 residues. From germline, CDR1 is DFQATT and CDR2 SNEGSKA (reference sequence). CDR3 amino acids: CSAGVLGGTGPFDEQFF. The CDR3 DNA sequence: TGCAGTGCTGGGGTTCTAGGAGGGACAGGGCCCTTCGATGAGCAGTTCTTC.